One sample yielded the 25 T cell receptor beta chains listed below, sequenced in a study of regulatory T cells in long-lasting Graves disease. The time point: newly diagnosed GD, antithyroid drugs for less than 3 months. PBMC RNA was the source of the TCR library. Libraries of TCR beta came from iRepertoire HTBI primers plus Arm-PCR of CDR3 regions. One entry per CDR3 protein, called by TCRdb with MiXCR from the multiplex PCR reads. The profile shows more than 300,000 distinct CDR3 sequences, 15% to 20% of them singletons. The data also belong to a second study, concerning T cells in Graves' hyperthyroidism and ophthalmopathy.

Sequencing used peripheral blood mononuclear cells (PBMCs), obtained at new diagnosis, from a patient treated with antithyroid drugs. The receptor source for this set is a woman aged 18-30 years with Graves disease.

J is TRBJ2-2 and V is TRBV20-1; possible D gene TRBD1, 6 bases. V gave up 2 bases and J gave up 5 bases, with 12 bases separating them. This CDR3 comprises 14 residues. From germline, CDR1 is DFQATT and CDR2 SNEGSKA (reference sequence). CDR3 loop: CSARSARGTGELFF. The CDR3 region has the DNA TGCAGTGCTAGATCTGCCAGGGGAACCGGGGAGCTGTTTTTT.

V usage is TRBV20-1 and J usage is TRBJ2-1; TRBD2 matches at 8 bases. With V trimmed by 1 base and J by 3 bases, 8 bases remained unmatched. Germline V gives CDR1 DFQATT, CDR2 SNEGSKA (reference sequence). The CDR3 consists of 16 residues. The CDR3 sequence is CSARAGLGGGYNEQFF. The DNA for the CDR3 is TGCAGTGCTAGAGCGGGACTAGGGGGGGGCTACAATGAGCAGTTCTTC.

The V call is TRBV29-1, the J call TRBJ2-1, with D possibly called TRBD1 or TRBD2 (5 bases each). CDR1 SQVTM and CDR2 ANQGSEA come from the germline V gene. CDR3 length equals 14 residues. V dropped 5 bases and J dropped 8 bases, with 19 bases sitting between them. The CDR3 sequence: CSVYYGTGSYEQFF. CDR3 coding DNA: TGCAGCGTTTATTACGGGACGGGGAGTTATGAGCAGTTCTTC.

This rearrangement joins TRBV7-3 to TRBJ2-3, with D possibly being TRBD1 (6 bases). The V end lost 2 bases, the J end lost 4 bases, and 13 bases lay between the germline ends. The CDR3 covers 15 residues. Germline V gene lookup returns CDR1 SGHTA and CDR2 FQGTGA. The CDR3 bases are TGTGCCAGCAGCTTACACGCCCACAGGGCAGATACGCAGTATTTT. Protein product: CASSLHAHRADTQYF.

This clonotype occurred once. It differs at one base from a far larger clone, so likely a read error. This chain uses TRBV7-8 with TRBJ1-4; D gene ambiguous. The J call may not be correct, given that the DNA end is closer to TRBJ1-6. CDR3 length: 18 residues. Germline V CDR1 and CDR2: SGHVS, FQNEAQ. CDR3 residues: CANSLGRIPSSYNSPLHF. The CDR3 DNA reads as TGTGCCAACAGCTTAGGCAGGATACCAAGCTCCTATAATTCACCCCTCCACTTT.

This clonotype was seen ten or more times. The V gene is TRBV4-2, the J gene TRBJ2-2; TRBD1 aligns across 9 bases. CDR1 is LGHNA and CDR2 is YNFKEQ in the germline V gene. With V trimmed by 0 bases and J by 8 bases, 7 bases remained unmatched. The CDR3 totals 16 residues. The CDR3, as DNA: TGTGCCAGCAGCCAAGAGACAGGGGGAAGGTCTGGGGAGCTGTTTTTT. Protein product: CASSQETGGRSGELFF.

Remarks on this clonotype: Just one base apart from a much larger clone, this may be a read error. Without the conserved terminal phenylalanine or tryptophan, this CDR3 likely stems from a read error. The V gene is TRBV5-1, the J gene TRBJ2-2, with D maybe TRBD1 (6 bases). CDR3 length equals 12 residues. Germline V gene lookup returns CDR1 SGHRS and CDR2 YFSETQ. With 7 bases removed from V and 7 bases from J, the gap between germline ends came to 11 bases. CDR3 amino acids: CASGGGIGELFL. The CDR3 region has the DNA TGCGCCAGCGGGGGCGGCATCGGGGAGCTGTTTTTG.

Comment on this clonotype: A much larger clone differs from this one at a single base, so this may be a read error. This sequence joins TRBV10-3 and TRBJ2-7; D is possibly TRBD1 (7 bases). From germline, CDR1 is ENHRY and CDR2 SYGVKD. This CDR3 has 13 amino acids. The CDR3 DNA reads as TGTACCATCAGTGCGGGACAGACCTACGAGCAGTACTTC. Translation: CTISAGQTYEQYF.

This clonotype was counted once. A much larger clone lies one base from this, so it may be a read error. This chain uses TRBV18 with TRBJ1-2; D is ambiguous. This CDR3 is 16 amino acids long. Per germline, CDR1 KGHSH and CDR2 LQKENI. The CDR3 DNA follows: TGTGCCAGCTCACCAAATTCAGGTCCGTTCGGCTATGGCTGCACCTTC. Translation: CASSPNSGPFGYGCTF.

This clonotype has at least ten counts. This chain links TRBV30 with TRBJ2-1, with TRBD2 matching 13 bases. The CDR3 is 15 amino acids. Germline V gene lookup returns CDR1 GTSNPN and CDR2 SVGIG (reference sequence). The trim removed 1 base at V and 9 bases at J, leaving 6 bases unmatched. CDR3 nucleotide sequence: TGTGCCTGGAGTGGGACTAGCGGGAGAAGGGGTGAGCAGTTCTTC. It encodes CAWSGTSGRRGEQFF.

V gene TRBV29-1 combines with J gene TRBJ2-1; D is possibly TRBD1 (6 bases). The V gene lost 1 base and the J gene lost 7 bases, with 14 bases spanning the gap. Germline CDR1 SQVTM, CDR2 ANQGSEA. The CDR3 has 14 amino acids. CDR3: CSVEAGVGVNEQFF. The CDR3, as DNA: TGCAGCGTTGAAGCAGGGGTAGGGGTAAATGAGCAGTTCTTC.

There are many counts of this clonotype. This chain connects TRBV4-1 to TRBJ2-3; D is ambiguous. Germline lookup yields CDR1 MGHRA and CDR2 YSYEKL. The V and J ends lost 0 bases and 1 base respectively, with 8 bases between them. The CDR3 totals 15 residues. The CDR3 region is CASSQERKRTDTQYF. CDR3 nucleotides: TGCGCCAGCAGCCAAGAGAGGAAACGCACAGATACGCAGTATTTT.

The rearrangement links TRBV25-1 to TRBJ2-1, with TRBD1 identical over 7 bases. The CDR3 is made up of 13 amino acids. Germline V gene sequence: CDR1 MGHDK, CDR2 SYGVNS. V gave up 7 bases and J gave up 10 bases; unmatched junction bases: 10. The CDR3 reads CASTPEEGAEQFF. As DNA, the CDR3 is TGTGCCAGCACTCCTGAAGAGGGGGCCGAGCAGTTCTTC.

This clonotype was observed at least ten times. The rearrangement joins TRBV29-1 to TRBJ2-1; the match to TRBD2 covers 8 bases. Trimming cost V 0 bases and J 5 bases; bases outside gene matches: 6. This CDR3 contains 15 residues. Germline CDR1 SQVTM, CDR2 ANQGSEA. CDR3 nucleotides: TGCAGCGTTGAAGATCAACGGGAGGGCCACAATGAGCAGTTCTTC. Amino acids: CSVEDQREGHNEQFF.

This clonotype was recorded many times. The chain couples TRBV30 to TRBJ1-2; D gene unclear. Germline V gives CDR1 GTSNPN, CDR2 SVGIG (reference sequence). The CDR3 totals 11 residues. V lost 1 base, J lost 4 bases, and 4 bases lay in between. DNA for the CDR3: TGTGCCTGGAGTGAGATCTATGGCTACACCTTC. Encoded protein: CAWSEIYGYTF.

The table lists this clonotype with many counts. The CDR3 spells CASTRLAGRAGELFF. CDR3 coding DNA: TGCGCCAGCACGCGACTAGCGGGAAGGGCCGGGGAGCTGTTTTTT. This chain joins TRBV5-1 and TRBJ2-2; 11 bases fit TRBD2. This CDR3 is 15 amino acids long. The germline V gene has CDR1 SGHRS and CDR2 YFSETQ. The V gene end was trimmed by 6 bases and the J gene end by 6 bases; junction bases not matched to a gene: 7.

This clonotype was recorded many times. This chain connects TRBV28 to TRBJ2-5, with D hard to call. Germline CDR1 reads MDHEN; CDR2 reads SYDVKM. Trimming cost V 3 bases and J 5 bases, with 7 bases left between them. The CDR3 is 12 residues long. For the CDR3, the DNA is TGTGCCAGCAGTTTGCCTCGTGAGACCCAGTACTTC. Protein sequence: CASSLPRETQYF.

Remarks on this clonotype: A read error is the likely source, as a far larger clone sits one nucleotide away. V usage is TRBV7-7 and J usage is TRBJ2-7; no firm D call. The germline V gene encodes CDR1 SSHAT and CDR2 FNYEAQ (reference sequence). The CDR3 runs 11 residues. The DNA of the CDR3 is TGTGCTAGCAGCTCCGGTCTTGAGCAGTACTTC. It translates to CASSSGLEQYF.

V gene TRBV28 combines with J gene TRBJ2-7, with TRBD1 identical over 8 bases. J was trimmed by 1 base and V by 5 bases; bases with no gene match: 7. The germline gives CDR1 MDHEN, CDR2 SYDVKM. The length of the CDR3 is 15 residues. The CDR3 sequence: CASSRPGTGSYEQYF. The CDR3 bases are TGTGCCAGCAGTCGACCCGGGACAGGATCCTACGAGCAGTACTTC. Variable domain in full (rest from reference TRBV28 and TRBJ2-7): DVKVTQSSRYLVKRTGEKVFLECVQDMDHENMFWYRQDPGLGLRLIYFSYDVKMKEKGDIPEGYSVSREKKERFSLILESASTNQTSMYLCASSRPGTGSYEQYFGPGTRLTVT.

Ten or more counts support this clonotype. CDR3: CASSLLNSYEQYF. The CDR3 DNA is TGTGCCAGCAGTTTACTGAACTCCTACGAGCAGTACTTC. The chain links TRBV28 to TRBJ2-7; unclear D gene. Trimming cost V 2 bases and J 0 bases, with 5 bases left between them. The CDR3 covers 13 residues. Germline assignment: CDR1 MDHEN and CDR2 SYDVKM.

This clonotype appeared many times. The chain links TRBV5-6 to TRBJ2-1, with 10 nucleotides matching TRBD2. The CDR3 spans 17 residues. CDR1 is SGHDT, CDR2 YYEEEE, per germline. V was pared by 0 bases and J by 6 bases, with 9 bases of the junction left unmatched. The CDR3 coding sequence is TGTGCCAGCAGCTTGGAACTAGTAGCGGGGGGATTCAATGAGCAGTTCTTC. This sequence encodes CASSLELVAGGFNEQFF. Full variable domain (rest looked up from reference TRBV5-6 and TRBJ2-1): DAGVTQSPTHLIKTRGQQVTLRCSPKSGHDTVSWYQQALGQGPQFIFQYYEEEERQRGNFPDRFSGHQFPNYSSELNVNALLLGDSALYLCASSLELVAGGFNEQFFGPGTRLTVL.

This clonotype appeared many times. The chain is built from TRBV30 and TRBJ2-1; 9 bases line up with TRBD2. Germline trimming cut 2 bases from V and 3 bases from J; bases unmatched to any gene: 8. CDR3 length: 16 amino acids. Per germline, CDR1 GTSNPN and CDR2 SVGIG (reference sequence). CDR3 protein: CAWSMIAGVFYNEQFF. The CDR3 nucleotides are TGTGCCTGGAGTATGATAGCGGGGGTGTTCTACAATGAGCAGTTCTTC.

The chain employs TRBV11-3 and TRBJ2-1, with 12 bases that match TRBD2. Germline loops: CDR1 SGHNT, CDR2 YENEEA. V trimming: 5 bases; J trimming: 10 bases; junction bases outside the gene matches: 18. The CDR3 totals 18 residues. This chain's CDR3 is CASSPSLGTSGSQAEQFF. The CDR3 DNA sequence: TGTGCCAGCAGCCCTTCCCTCGGGACTAGCGGGTCGCAAGCAGAGCAGTTCTTC.

The rearrangement uses TRBV4-2 and TRBJ2-3; the D gene is possibly TRBD1 (6 bases). Germline lookup yields CDR1 LGHNA and CDR2 YNFKEQ. The CDR3 contains 15 residues. V lost 0 bases, J lost 1 base, and 8 bases lay in between. CDR3 region: CASSQDRQGTDTQYF. The CDR3 bases are TGTGCCAGCAGCCAAGATCGACAGGGCACAGATACGCAGTATTTT.

This clonotype occurred many times. The V and J genes are TRBV11-2 and TRBJ1-2, with TRBD1 identical over 8 bases. This CDR3 region has 14 residues. CDR1 is SGHAT and CDR2 is FQNNGV in the germline V gene. Trimming cost V 1 base and J 2 bases; bases outside gene matches: 0. CDR3 coding DNA: TGTGCCAGCAGCTTAGGGACAGGGAACTATGGCTACACCTTC. This sequence encodes CASSLGTGNYGYTF.